The 32 T cell receptor beta chains reported below all come from one sample, sequenced in a study of T cells in Graves' hyperthyroidism and ophthalmopathy. Amplification of TCR beta CDR3 regions used RNA as the template. RT-PCR in the first round (using the HTBI primer set) targeted the TCR CDR3. In TCRdb, the multiplex PCR reads were re-called with MiXCR into one record per CDR3 protein. Here the sample spans about 560,000 distinct CDR3 sequences, approximately 16% being singletons. The sequencing sample was made of blood. The receptors were gathered from a woman aged 18-29 years with Graves' hyperthyroidism.

CDR3 amino acids: CASSIEGTGLYEQYF. For the CDR3, the DNA is TGTGCCAGTAGTATAGAGGGGACAGGACTCTACGAGCAGTACTTC. V usage is TRBV19 and J usage is TRBJ2-7; TRBD1 aligns across 8 bases. Germline CDR1 and CDR2: LNHDA and SQIVND (reference sequence). The V and J ends lost 0 bases and 3 bases, in that order; junction bases with no gene match: 4. The CDR3 runs 15 residues.

At least ten counts were recorded for this clonotype. The rearrangement links TRBV6-1 to TRBJ2-7, with TRBD1 as a possible D gene (6 bases). CDR1 and CDR2 (germline): MNHNS, SASEGT. V lost 1 base and J 4 bases, leaving 14 bases between the germline ends. The CDR3 has 15 residues. As DNA, the CDR3 is TGTGCCAGCAGTGAAGTGGGGGCTACGACGTACGAGCAGTACTTC. This encodes CASSEVGATTYEQYF.

This clonotype was seen repeatedly, ten times or more. The chain couples TRBV5-1 to TRBJ1-2; D call uncertain. The V gene's germline CDR1 is SGHRS and CDR2 YFSETQ. The CDR3 loop spans 13 amino acids. V dropped 6 bases and J dropped 4 bases, with 13 bases sitting between them. Here the CDR3 reads CASTTEAPYGYTF. CDR3 nucleotide sequence: TGCGCCAGCACGACGGAAGCCCCCTATGGCTACACCTTC.

In this sample, this clonotype turned up a few times. This chain uses TRBV7-9 with TRBJ2-6, with 9 positions matching TRBD1. The junction had 4 bases not matched to a gene; V was cut back by 4 bases and J by 0 bases. Germline loops: CDR1 SEHNR, CDR2 FQNEAQ (reference sequence). CDR3 length: 17 amino acids. CDR3: CASSSGQGLSGANVLTF. The CDR3 DNA is TGTGCCAGCAGCTCGGGACAGGGTCTCTCTGGGGCCAACGTCCTGACTTTC.

This clonotype was seen a few times. This chain links TRBV19 with TRBJ1-6; no clear D gene. Trimming removed 3 bases from V and 0 bases from J, with 0 bases in between. Per germline, CDR1 LNHDA and CDR2 SQIVND (reference sequence). This CDR3 is 13 amino acids long. The CDR3 region is CASSISYNSPLHF. The CDR3 DNA reads TGTGCCAGTAGTATCTCCTATAATTCACCCCTCCACTTT.

This clonotype was seen a handful of times. Mismatch with germline at one junction end may stem from a read error. The J gene is TRBJ1-2, the V gene TRBV7-2; 10 bases agree with TRBD1. The CDR3 contains 20 residues. The germline CDR1 and CDR2 sequences are SGHTA and FQGNSA. CDR3 amino acids: CASSWDRGASQDQPNYGYIF. In DNA form, the CDR3 reads TGTGCCAGCAGCTGGGACAGGGGCGCGAGTCAGGATCAACCTAACTATGGCTACATCTTC.

Ten or more counts support this clonotype. The chain links TRBV7-2 to TRBJ2-3, with a weak D call TRBD2 (5 bases). The V gene's germline CDR1 is SGHTA and CDR2 FQGNSA. V lost 6 bases to trimming and J lost 0 bases, with 16 bases between them. The CDR3 length is 16 residues. The CDR3 DNA reads TGTGCCAGCAGTACCGGACCCGCTAGCAGCACAGATACGCAGTATTTT. As protein: CASSTGPASSTDTQYF.

The chain has TRBV20-1 and TRBJ2-3; 13 positions match TRBD2. From germline, CDR1 is DFQATT and CDR2 SNEGSKA (reference sequence). This CDR3 region has 14 residues. With V trimmed by 5 bases and J by 4 bases, 3 bases remained unmatched. CDR3 sequence reads: CSAETSGGSDTQYF. The CDR3 nucleotides are TGCAGTGCTGAGACTAGCGGGGGGTCAGATACGCAGTATTTT.

This clonotype was picked up a small number of times. This CDR3 reads CAISESMGAGQPQHF. CDR3 nucleotide sequence: TGTGCCATCAGTGAGTCGATGGGGGCGGGTCAGCCCCAGCATTTT. The chain employs TRBV10-3 and TRBJ1-5; TRBD1 might be the D (6 bases). The length of the CDR3 is 15 residues. Between the trimmed V and J ends, which lost 0 bases and 6 bases, there was a span of 12 bases. CDR1 is ENHRY and CDR2 is SYGVKD in the germline V gene.

This clonotype was seen ten or more times. J is TRBJ2-1 and V is TRBV5-1; D not resolved. This CDR3 is 15 amino acids long. The ends were cut back, 3 bases at V and 7 bases at J, with 17 bases in the middle. In germline, CDR1 is SGHRS, CDR2 YFSETQ. The DNA for the CDR3 is TGCGCCAGCAGCTCTCGAGCTCATGGGCTTAATGAGCAGTTCTTC. This translates into CASSSRAHGLNEQFF.

The chain employs TRBV20-1 and TRBJ2-1; 10 nucleotides line up with TRBD1. V shed 6 bases and J 9 bases; nucleotides not matched to a gene: 8. The CDR3 length is 13 residues. CDR1 is DFQATT and CDR2 is SNEGSKA in the germline V gene (reference sequence). The CDR3 DNA reads TGCAGTGCCCCGTTCCGGGACAGGGGTGAGCAGTTCTTC. This encodes CSAPFRDRGEQFF.

There are many counts of this clonotype. The J gene is TRBJ2-7, the V gene TRBV3-1, with D perhaps matching TRBD2 (6 bases). The germline CDR1 and CDR2 sequences are LGHDT and YNNKEL (reference sequence). The V gene lost 0 bases and the J gene lost 9 bases, with 12 bases spanning the gap. The CDR3 loop spans 13 amino acids. In DNA form, the CDR3 reads TGTGCCAGCAGCCAAGATCACGGACTAAGGCAGTACTTC. As protein: CASSQDHGLRQYF.

The sample holds many counts of this clonotype. This rearrangement joins TRBV3-1 to TRBJ1-1; D gene ambiguous. This CDR3 region has 12 residues. The V end was cut by 3 bases, the J end by 11 bases, with 13 bases between. From germline, CDR1 is LGHDT and CDR2 YNNKEL (reference sequence). CDR3 DNA: TGTGCCAGCAGCCACGAGAGTTCGTGGGCTTTCTTT. Translated: CASSHESSWAFF.

This clonotype was counted many times. The genes are TRBV11-2 and TRBJ2-5; 8 nucleotides match TRBD2. The germline CDR1 and CDR2 sequences are SGHAT and FQNNGV. The CDR3 spans 14 residues. V lost 5 bases and J lost 2; bases outside the gene matches: 4. CDR3 in amino acids: CASSQTGGQETQYF. The CDR3 nucleotides read TGTGCCAGCAGCCAAACGGGGGGGCAAGAGACCCAGTACTTC.

This clonotype was seen repeatedly, ten times or more. The genes are TRBV6-1 and TRBJ2-7; 8 nucleotides align to TRBD1. The CDR3 has 14 amino acids. In germline, CDR1 is MNHNS, CDR2 SASEGT. The trim removed 6 bases at V and 3 bases at J, leaving 7 bases unmatched. The CDR3 region is CASSFRQGSYEQYF. Here the CDR3 DNA reads TGTGCCAGCAGCTTCCGACAGGGGAGCTACGAGCAGTACTTC.

This clonotype has a handful of counts. This chain links TRBV7-8 with TRBJ1-2; no clear D gene. This CDR3 is 11 amino acids long. Looked up from germline, CDR1 is SGHVS and CDR2 is FQNEAQ. Deletions cut 2 bases from V and 7 bases from J, with 5 bases between. CDR3 DNA sequence: TGTGCCAGCAGCTTAACCGGTGGCTACACCTTC. This encodes CASSLTGGYTF.

In this sample, this clonotype turned up a few times. The V gene is TRBV10-3, the J gene TRBJ1-5; no clear D gene. V was cut by 3 bases and J by 3 bases, with 9 bases left in between. Germline V gene sequence: CDR1 ENHRY, CDR2 SYGVKD. This CDR3 is built from 14 residues. The CDR3: CAISESGFNQPQHF. The CDR3 coding sequence is TGTGCCATCAGTGAATCCGGGTTCAATCAGCCCCAGCATTTT.

The sample holds a few counts of this clonotype. The V call is TRBV5-1, the J call TRBJ1-1; no definite D call. The CDR3 is 13 residues long. V was clipped by 6 bases and J by 3 bases, with 12 bases between them. CDR1 and CDR2 (germline): SGHRS, YFSETQ. The CDR3 coding sequence is TGCGCCAGCACCGGAAGGCCACACACTGAAGCTTTCTTT. It is translated as CASTGRPHTEAFF.

The chain has TRBV7-7 and TRBJ2-2; D remains unclear. The germline V gene encodes CDR1 SSHAT and CDR2 FNYEAQ (reference sequence). Trimming pared 5 bases from V and 3 bases from J, leaving 10 bases between. The CDR3 contains 14 residues. CDR3 nucleotides: TGTGCCAGCAGCCTAAGATTGGACACCGGGGAGCTGTTTTTT. This translates into CASSLRLDTGELFF.

This clonotype has more than one count but fewer than ten. CDR3 bases: TGCAGTGCCACAACCCCCTTACTAGCGGGAGTTTTCAGTGAGCAGTTCTTC. Translation: CSATTPLLAGVFSEQFF. The chain carries TRBV20-1 and TRBJ2-1; 11 bases map to TRBD2. This CDR3 is built from 17 residues. The J segment lost 9 bases and the V segment lost 6 bases, leaving 19 bases of the junction unmatched. The germline V gene has CDR1 DFQATT and CDR2 SNEGSKA (reference sequence).

CDR3 sequence: CATTAGQGTDTQYF. In nucleotides, the CDR3 is TGTGCCACCACCGCCGGACAGGGGACAGATACGCAGTATTTT. This sequence joins TRBV10-3 and TRBJ2-3; 9 bases fit TRBD1. J lost 3 bases, V lost 10 bases, and 8 bases had no gene match. The CDR3 is 14 residues long. Looked up from germline, CDR1 is ENHRY and CDR2 is SYGVKD.

The chain uses TRBV20-1 and TRBJ1-4; D unresolved. Between the trimmed V and J ends, which lost 7 bases and 3 bases, there was a span of 12 bases. The CDR3 has 13 residues. Germline lookup yields CDR1 DFQATT and CDR2 SNEGSKA (reference sequence). As DNA, the CDR3 is TGCAGTGTTAGTCGGCAGGCTAATGAAAAACTGTTTTTT. It is translated as CSVSRQANEKLFF.

DNA for the CDR3: TGTGCCAGCAGCCCACGACTAGCGTCGTCCTACAATGAGCAGTTCTTC. Translated, it gives CASSPRLASSYNEQFF. The J gene is TRBJ2-1, the V gene TRBV3-1; 8 nucleotides agree with TRBD2. Germline V gene data show CDR1 as LGHDT and CDR2 as YNNKEL (reference sequence). V lost 4 bases to trimming and J lost 1 base; unmatched junction nucleotides: 6. This CDR3 is 16 amino acids long.

This clonotype was picked up many times. The CDR3 sequence: CASSPPLTENTEAFF. In nucleotides, the CDR3 is TGTGCCAGCTCACCACCCTTGACAGAGAACACTGAAGCTTTCTTT. The V gene is TRBV18, the J gene TRBJ1-1; D is possibly TRBD1 (5 bases). The germline V gene encodes CDR1 KGHSH and CDR2 LQKENI. The CDR3 contains 15 residues. V lost 0 bases to trimming and J lost 1 base, with 9 bases between them.

This clonotype was counted between two and nine times. The J gene is TRBJ1-2, the V gene TRBV9; 11 nucleotides align to TRBD1. V lost 0 bases, J lost 6 bases, and 7 bases stayed unmatched. Per germline, CDR1 SGDLS and CDR2 YYNGEE. The CDR3 has 16 residues. DNA for the CDR3: TGTGCCAGCAGCGTAGCTCCGGGGACAGGGGGGCATGGCTACACCTTC. Its protein is CASSVAPGTGGHGYTF.

This chain links TRBV6-5 with TRBJ2-2; D unresolved. Germline V lookup: CDR1 MNHEY, CDR2 SVGAGI. The CDR3 totals 13 residues. The V end was cut by 3 bases, the J end by 4 bases, with 6 bases between. The CDR3 is CASSYDGTGELFF. The CDR3 DNA sequence: TGTGCCAGCAGTTATGACGGCACCGGGGAGCTGTTTTTT.

This clonotype was recorded at least ten times. This chain connects TRBV20-1 to TRBJ1-1; D is perhaps TRBD1 (5 bases). The CDR3 loop spans 14 amino acids. V dropped 1 base and J dropped 0 bases, with 9 bases sitting between them. CDR1 and CDR2 from the germline V gene are DFQATT and SNEGSKA (reference sequence). CDR3 sequence reads: CSARVSGMNTEAFF. The CDR3 nucleotides are TGCAGTGCTAGAGTGTCAGGGATGAACACTGAAGCTTTCTTT.

This clonotype was found many times. V usage is TRBV20-1 and J usage is TRBJ2-3, with 11 positions matching TRBD2. This CDR3 contains 17 residues. V shed 5 bases and J 6 bases; nucleotides not matched to a gene: 16. Germline CDR1 reads DFQATT; CDR2 reads SNEGSKA (reference sequence). The chain's CDR3 is CSAGDNSGGGTWDTQYF. The CDR3 bases are TGCAGTGCTGGTGACAATAGCGGGGGGGGCACATGGGATACGCAGTATTTT.

The chain uses TRBV7-2 and TRBJ2-1; D remains unclear. This CDR3 has 16 amino acids. Germline loops: CDR1 SGHTA, CDR2 FQGNSA. Between the trimmed V and J ends, which lost 2 bases and 6 bases, there was a span of 17 bases. CDR3 in DNA: TGTGCCAGCAGCTTATTCACAGTAGTGGCTACCAATGAGCAGTTCTTC. Protein: CASSLFTVVATNEQFF.

This clonotype was seen many times. The chain uses TRBV29-1 and TRBJ1-1; no clear D. The germline V gene has CDR1 SQVTM and CDR2 ANQGSEA. V was cut by 5 bases and J by 3 bases, with 13 bases left in between. The CDR3 contains 13 residues. The CDR3 bases are TGCAGCGTTCGAAGCAATGTAGACACTGAAGCTTTCTTT. It translates to CSVRSNVDTEAFF.

Ten or more counts support this clonotype. V usage is TRBV6-5 and J usage is TRBJ2-7; D assignment may be TRBD1 or TRBD2 (5 bases each). Trimming took 2 bases from V and 6 from J, leaving 8 bases between them. This CDR3 has 12 residues. CDR1 and CDR2 from the germline V gene are MNHEY and SVGAGI. The CDR3, as DNA: TGTGCCAGCAGTTACAGGGGAGCCGAGCAGTACTTC. This codes for CASSYRGAEQYF.

This clonotype was detected only a few times. The chain couples TRBV4-1 to TRBJ2-5; 9 bases are shared with TRBD2. Trimming at V came to 2 bases and at J to 1 base, leaving 5 bases not matched to a gene. The germline V gene has CDR1 MGHRA and CDR2 YSYEKL. This CDR3 region has 16 residues. The CDR3 sequence: CASSQTSGSRQETQYF. The CDR3 DNA sequence: TGCGCCAGCAGCCAAACTAGCGGGTCTCGCCAAGAGACCCAGTACTTC.